A single sample is the source of the 18 T cell receptor beta chains below, sequenced in a study of blood T cell repertoires in COVID-19. Only in-frame clones appear in the TCRdb table, and some are missing; sequencing was by immunoSEQ multiplex PCR. The sample holds about 110,000 clones, over 55% seen once. Sequencing was done on a sample of peripheral blood. The receptors stem from a human donor with acute or convalescent COVID-19. The donor label of this sample is uncertain.

The CDR3 is CASSRDSNTYEQYF. The CDR3 DNA follows: TGTGCCAGCAGCCGCGACAGTAATACCTACGAGCAGTACTTC. This chain links TRBV7-2 with TRBJ2-7, with D tentatively TRBD1 (5 bases). V was trimmed by 5 bases and J by 2 bases, leaving 13 bases between them. Per the germline V gene, CDR1 is SGHTA and CDR2 is FQGNSA. The CDR3 runs to 14 residues.

The chain carries TRBV7-6 and TRBJ1-4, with D unclear. The CDR3 covers 15 residues. Germline V CDR1 and CDR2: SGHVS, FNYEAQ. The V and J ends lost 5 bases and 7 bases respectively, with 17 bases between them. The CDR3 sequence is CASSPRGEVVEKLFF. The CDR3 DNA reads as TGTGCCAGCAGCCCCCGTGGGGAGGTGGTTGAAAAACTGTTTTTT.

This chain connects TRBV6-4 to TRBJ1-5, with D perhaps TRBD1 (5 bases). CDR1 is MRHNA, CDR2 SNTAGT, per germline. The length of the CDR3 is 14 residues. The CDR3 DNA reads as TGTGCTCCAGCGGGGGGTTATAGCAATCAGCCCCAGCATTTT. Its protein product is CAPAGGYSNQPQHF.

In DNA form, the CDR3 reads TGTGCCAGCAGCGAGGACAGGGCAGGGTATAGGCCCTACAATGAGCAGTTCTTC. Protein: CASSEDRAGYRPYNEQFF. The rearrangement joins TRBV9 to TRBJ2-1; TRBD1 matches at 8 bases. Germline CDR1 is SGDLS and CDR2 is YYNGEE. The ends lost 3 bases at V and 2 bases at J; junction bases unmatched: 13. The CDR3 totals 18 residues.

V gene TRBV7-9 combines with J gene TRBJ2-7; TRBD2 agrees at 8 bases. Germline lookup yields CDR1 SEHNR and CDR2 FQNEAQ (reference sequence). With 1 base clipped from V and 5 bases from J, the junction kept 10 bases outside the gene matches. The CDR3 extends over 16 amino acids. DNA of the CDR3: TGTGCCAGCAGCTTAGGCTCGGCAGCGGGGGACAACGAGCAGTACTTC. The encoded protein is CASSLGSAAGDNEQYF. The full variable domain, in which reference TRBV7-9 and TRBJ2-7 provide the parts outside the CDR3, is DTGVSQNPRHKITKRGQNVTFRCDPISEHNRLYWYRQTLGQGPEFLTYFQNEAQLEKSRLLSDRFSAERPKGSFSTLEIQRTEQGDSAMYLCASSLGSAAGDNEQYFGPGTRLTVT.

In its sample, this clone was seen many times. The chain recombines TRBV6-5 with TRBJ2-3; 8 bases fit TRBD1. This CDR3 is 15 amino acids long. V was pared by 6 bases and J by 0 bases, with 5 bases of the junction left unmatched. CDR1 is MNHEY, CDR2 SVGAGI, per germline. The CDR3 sequence is CASSPTGVSTDTQYF. As DNA, the CDR3 is TGTGCCAGCAGCCCGACAGGGGTTAGCACAGATACGCAGTATTTT.

The chain links TRBV2 to TRBJ2-1; D might be TRBD2 (5 bases). The germline CDR1 and CDR2 sequences are SNHLY and FYNNEI. The V gene lost 5 bases and the J gene lost 0 bases, with 11 bases spanning the gap. The CDR3 sequence is 15 residues long. In DNA, the CDR3 is TGTGCCAGCAGTATTGAGCGGAGCTCCTACAATGAGCAGTTCTTC. Translated, it gives CASSIERSSYNEQFF.

The genes are TRBV7-9 and TRBJ2-6; 8 nucleotides agree with TRBD2. Per the germline V gene, CDR1 is SEHNR and CDR2 is FQNEAQ (reference sequence). Trimming at V came to 5 bases and at J to 0 bases, leaving 6 bases not matched to a gene. This CDR3 comprises 17 residues. The CDR3 coding sequence is TGTGCCAGCAGCACGAGCGGGAGAATCTCTGGGGCCAACGTCCTGACTTTC. Its protein product is CASSTSGRISGANVLTF. The full variable domain, completed using reference TRBV7-9 and TRBJ2-6, is DTGVSQNPRHKITKRGQNVTFRCDPISEHNRLYWYRQTLGQGPEFLTYFQNEAQLEKSRLLSDRFSAERPKGSFSTLEIQRTEQGDSAMYLCASSTSGRISGANVLTFGAGSRLTVL.

The DNA for the CDR3 is TGTGCCAGCAGCTCCCCCGGGGGGGCGGGCACCGGGGAGCTGTTTTTT. Protein product: CASSSPGGAGTGELFF. The rearrangement links TRBV7-6 to TRBJ2-2; 8 bases line up with TRBD2. Per germline, CDR1 SGHVS and CDR2 FNYEAQ. This CDR3 spans 16 amino acids. J lost 4 bases, V lost 4 bases, and 8 bases had no gene match.

V and J are TRBV19 and TRBJ2-5, with D maybe TRBD2 (6 bases). The length of the CDR3 is 15 residues. The V gene's germline CDR1 is LNHDA and CDR2 SQIVND (reference sequence). V was cut by 3 bases and J by 5 bases, with 16 bases left in between. This CDR3 is CASSIGTSPRETQYF. The CDR3 DNA sequence: TGTGCCAGTAGTATCGGGACTTCCCCCCGGGAGACCCAGTACTTC.

V and J are TRBV27 and TRBJ1-4; D call uncertain. Per the germline V gene, CDR1 is MNHEY and CDR2 is SMNVEV (reference sequence). This CDR3 spans 12 amino acids. V dropped 11 bases and J dropped 3 bases, with 10 bases sitting between them. CDR3 nucleotides: TGTGCCCCCTTGAGGCCTAATGAAAAACTGTTTTTT. Protein: CAPLRPNEKLFF.

The V gene is TRBV7-2, the J gene TRBJ2-2; D is uncertain. Deletions cut 5 bases from V and 6 bases from J, with 10 bases between. The CDR3 is 13 residues long. Germline V gene data show CDR1 as SGHTA and CDR2 as FQGNSA. The CDR3 DNA follows: TGTGCCAGCAGCCCAATCGCAGCCGGGGAGCTGTTTTTT. Protein product: CASSPIAAGELFF.

This clone was seen more than once but under ten times. This rearrangement joins TRBV15 to TRBJ2-7, with 11 bases matching TRBD2. Germline lookup yields CDR1 LNHNV and CDR2 YYDKDF (reference sequence). After removal of 3 bases from V and 4 bases from J, the junction contained 8 bases not matched to a gene. The CDR3 is 16 amino acids. CDR3: CATSRGTTSGGYEQYF. The CDR3, as DNA: TGTGCCACCAGCAGGGGAACCACTAGCGGGGGATACGAGCAGTACTTC. The variable domain in full, with the rest retrieved from reference TRBV15 and TRBJ2-7, is DAMVIQNPRYQVTQFGKPVTLSCSQTLNHNVMYWYQQKSSQAPKLLFHYYDKDFNNEADTPDNFQSRRPNTSFCFLDIRSPGLGDTAMYLCATSRGTTSGGYEQYFGPGTRLTVT.

Comment on this clone: Other DNA sequences in the same sample also yield this CDR3. The CDR3 nucleotides read TGTGCCAGCAGTTTACAGGGGAACTATGGCTACACCTTC. This translates into CASSLQGNYGYTF. J is TRBJ1-2 and V is TRBV12-3 or TRBV12-4; maybe TRBD1 (6 bases). The V and J ends lost 2 bases and 2 bases respectively, with 6 bases between them. The CDR3 is 13 residues long.

The chain links TRBV5-4 to TRBJ2-2, with D perhaps matching TRBD1 (5 bases). Trimming pared 4 bases from V and 0 bases from J, leaving 10 bases between. The CDR3 extends over 15 amino acids. Per the germline V gene, CDR1 is SGHNT and CDR2 is YYREEE (reference sequence). The CDR3 protein is CASSPVRANTGELFF. The CDR3, as DNA: TGTGCCAGCAGCCCAGTCAGGGCGAACACCGGGGAGCTGTTTTTT.

The chain links TRBV5-1 to TRBJ2-1; TRBD2 matches 11 bases. The CDR3 totals 16 residues. Germline V CDR1 and CDR2: SGHRS, YFSETQ. V was clipped by 4 bases and J by 7 bases; unmatched bases: 10. The CDR3 loop reads CASSTIAGGPWNEQFF. CDR3 nucleotides: TGCGCCAGCAGCACCATAGCGGGGGGGCCTTGGAATGAGCAGTTCTTC. The variable domain in full, completed from reference TRBV5-1 and TRBJ2-1, reads KAGVTQTPRYLIKTRGQQVTLSCSPISGHRSVSWYQQTPGQGLQFLFEYFSETQRNKGNFPGRFSGRQFSNSRSEMNVSTLELGDSALYLCASSTIAGGPWNEQFFGPGTRLTVL.

The CDR3 sequence: CASSLEGRGEQYF. The CDR3 nucleotides are TGTGCCAGCAGCTTGGAGGGTCGGGGGGAGCAGTACTTC. The chain links TRBV5-6 to TRBJ2-7; tentatively, D is TRBD2 (6 bases). V gave up 0 bases and J gave up 7 bases, with 11 bases separating them. In germline, CDR1 is SGHDT, CDR2 YYEEEE. The CDR3 has 13 amino acids.

The rearrangement links TRBV2 to TRBJ1-1; D unresolved. The V end lost 5 bases, the J end lost 7 bases, and 11 bases lay between the germline ends. CDR3 length equals 12 residues. Germline-derived CDR1 and CDR2 are SNHLY and FYNNEI. The CDR3 is CASSQDWNEAFF. The CDR3 DNA is TGTGCCAGCAGTCAGGACTGGAATGAAGCTTTCTTT.